The rows below give T cell receptor beta chains drawn from one sample of a study of vaccination effects on CD4 cells after COVID-19. Antigens for these TCRs are unknown. Using immunoSEQ multiplex PCR, the repertoire was profiled, and TCRdb retains in-frame clones only, with some absent. This table has approximately 70,000 clones, approximately 81% appearing once. Sample: CD4+ T cells from PBMCs cultured with HCoV-229E spike peptides, taken after COVID-19 vaccination. These receptors all come from a human donor who received a COVID-19 vaccine. Each CDR3 is given with its conserved first and last residue. A D gene is named only where the DNA matches it firmly. Clone size is not always given. Where it is, it says once, few, many or a class for expanded clones.

v_gene	d_gene	abundance	j_gene	CDR3aa	CDR3nt
TRBV24-1	.	.	TRBJ1-5	CATSDSGAGSANQPQHF	TGTGCCACCAGTGATTCGGGCGCAGGGAGCGCTAATCAGCCCCAGCATTTT
TRBV9	.	.	TRBJ2-3	CASNRYEGGSTDTQYF	TGTGCCAGCAACCGGTACGAGGGGGGGAGCACAGATACGCAGTATTTT
TRBV18	TRBD1	.	TRBJ1-2	CASSPRDRDDGYTF	TGTGCCAGCTCACCACGGGACAGGGATGATGGCTACACCTTC
TRBV7-8	.	once	TRBJ1-4	CASSFSLTGPLKLFF	TGTGCCAGCAGTTTTAGCTTAACTGGCCCTTTGAAACTGTTTTTT
TRBV21-1	.	once	TRBJ2-5	CANSPGGQYETQYF	TGTGCCAACTCCCCCGGGGGGCAGTATGAGACCCAGTACTTC
TRBV5-5	TRBD1	.	TRBJ1-1	CASSLKGTATGGAGTEAFF	TGTGCCAGCAGCTTGAAGGGGACGGCGACAGGGGGCGCCGGGACTGAAGCTTTCTTT
TRBV29-1	TRBD1	.	TRBJ1-2	CSAGRQGYGYTF	TGCAGCGCCGGAAGACAGGGGTATGGCTACACCTTC
TRBV7-3	TRBD1	.	TRBJ2-3	CASSLLAYRGRFGTDTQYF	TGTGCCAGCAGCTTATTAGCATACAGGGGACGTTTTGGCACAGATACGCAGTATTTT
TRBV5-5	.	.	TRBJ1-2	CASSPKTATTNYGYTF	TGTGCCAGCAGCCCTAAAACGGCAACCACTAACTATGGCTACACCTTC
TRBV2	TRBD1	.	TRBJ1-6	CASTPGTGWSPLHF	TGTGCCAGCACCCCGGGGACAGGGTGGTCACCCCTCCACTTT
TRBV7-3	TRBD1	.	TRBJ2-5	CASSLGSRGPEETQYF	TGTGCCAGCAGCTTAGGTAGCAGGGGGCCAGAAGAGACCCAGTACTTC
TRBV7-3	TRBD2	.	TRBJ2-3	CASSRSGGRTDTQYF	TGTGCCAGCAGCCGTAGCGGGGGCCGCACAGATACGCAGTATTTT
TRBV5-1	.	.	TRBJ1-2	CASSFQDLYGYTF	TGCGCCAGCAGCTTTCAGGACCTCTATGGCTACACCTTC
TRBV2	TRBD2	.	TRBJ2-1	CASSEFAQRVAGGRKQFF	TGTGCCAGCAGTGAATTCGCCCAAAGGGTAGCGGGGGGCCGAAAGCAGTTCTTC
TRBV7-2	.	.	TRBJ2-3	CASSFLSTDTQYF	TGTGCCAGCAGCTTCTTGAGCACAGATACGCAGTATTTT
TRBV5-1	.	few	TRBJ1-5	CASSPIQGPDQPQHF	TGCGCCAGCAGCCCGATTCAGGGCCCCGATCAGCCCCAGCATTTT
TRBV19	.	.	TRBJ2-3	CASRVAAGDTQYF	TGTGCCAGTAGGGTCGCGGCGGGAGATACGCAGTATTTT
TRBV5-6	.	few	TRBJ1-2	CASSSPNTGVYGYTF	TGTGCCAGCAGCTCGCCTAACACCGGCGTCTATGGCTACACCTTC
TRBV2	.	.	TRBJ1-6	CASSDRTTYNSPLHF	TGTGCCAGCAGTGATCGGACAACCTATAATTCACCCCTCCACTTT
TRBV20-1	.	.	TRBJ1-3	CSAGSGNTIYF	TGCAGTGCTGGTTCTGGAAACACCATATATTTT
TRBV6-5	.	.	TRBJ1-3	CASIPGDGNTIYF	TGTGCCAGCATCCCAGGGGACGGAAACACCATATATTTT
TRBV5-6	.	once	TRBJ1-4	CASSLTGGLAPKKLFF	TGTGCCAGCAGCCTGACCGGGGGGCTGGCGCCGAAAAAACTGTTTTTT
TRBV18	.	.	TRBJ2-3	CASSPRGGTQYF	TGTGCCAGCTCACCCCGAGGGGGTACGCAGTATTTT
TRBV10-1	.	.	TRBJ1-1	CASRPSAGDNTEAFF	TGCGCCAGCAGGCCCTCGGCGGGAGATAATACTGAAGCTTTCTTT
TRBV5-1	.	few	TRBJ2-2	CASSNQGQAYTGELFF	TGCGCCAGCAGCAACCAGGGACAAGCGTACACCGGGGAGCTGTTTTTT
TRBV5-8	.	.	TRBJ2-3	CASPSWTPISTDTQYF	TGTGCCAGCCCCTCTTGGACTCCCATAAGCACAGATACGCAGTATTTT
TRBV25-1	.	.	TRBJ2-5	CASSSGGQETQYF	TGTGCCAGCAGCTCAGGGGGGCAAGAGACCCAGTACTTC
TRBV15	.	.	TRBJ2-5	CATSRDRTDYQETQYF	TGTGCCACCAGCAGAGACCGGACAGATTACCAAGAGACCCAGTACTTC
TRBV27	TRBD2	.	TRBJ2-3	CASRRGGRPTDTQYF	TGTGCCAGCAGACGCGGGGGGCGCCCAACAGATACGCAGTATTTT
TRBV4-2	.	.	TRBJ2-5	CASSQDRVTGRPFQETQYF	TGTGCCAGCAGCCAAGACCGAGTAACAGGGCGACCGTTCCAAGAGACCCAGTACTTC
TRBV5-1	.	.	TRBJ1-2	CASSLTDRLTF	TGCGCCAGCAGCTTGACTGACAGACTCACCTTC
TRBV7-2	.	.	TRBJ2-2	CASSVRVAGELFF	TGTGCCAGCAGTGTCAGGGTCGCCGGGGAGCTGTTTTTT